Below, 19 T cell receptor beta chains from the same sample are listed, as sequenced in a study of T cell repertoires in aging, cancer and after chemotherapy. TCR beta rearrangements were amplified from peripheral blood genomic DNA. Multiplex touch-down PCR with TRB-A/B primers amplified rearranged V-D-J TRB sequences. TCRdb reprocessed the multiplex PCR reads via MiXCR and lists one record per CDR3 protein. Of 5,000 to 6,000 distinct CDR3 sequences in the sample, about 24% were seen once. The specimen sequenced was blood. The receptor set was obtained from a human donor in good health.

The rearrangement uses TRBV5-6 and TRBJ2-7; 9 nucleotides align to TRBD1. The CDR3 runs 14 residues. Germline V gives CDR1 SGHDT, CDR2 YYEEEE. Losses at the gene ends were 5 bases for V and 1 base for J; bases not matched to a gene: 4. This CDR3 reads CASSWGQGSYEQYF. The CDR3 nucleotides read TGTGCCAGCAGTTGGGGACAGGGATCCTACGAGCAGTACTTC.

V and J are TRBV7-2 and TRBJ1-2; 10 nucleotides match TRBD1. CDR3 length: 13 amino acids. Germline V lookup: CDR1 SGHTA, CDR2 FQGNSA. The ends lost 4 bases at V and 10 bases at J; junction bases unmatched: 6. The CDR3 region has the DNA TGTGCCAGCAGCTCGGGACAGGGGACCGTCTACACCTTC. Its translation: CASSSGQGTVYTF. Full variable domain (missing parts from reference TRBV7-2 and TRBJ1-2): GAGVSQSPSNKVTEKGKDVELRCDPISGHTALYWYRQSLGQGLEFLIYFQGNSAPDKSGLPSDRFSAERTGGSVSTLTIQRTQQEDSAVYLCASSSGQGTVYTFGSGTRLTVV.

The chain employs TRBV7-9 and TRBJ1-2, with 9 bases identical to TRBD1. Germline loops: CDR1 SEHNR, CDR2 FQNEAQ (reference sequence). This CDR3 contains 17 residues. Germline trimming cut 1 base from V and 4 bases from J; bases unmatched to any gene: 10. The DNA for the CDR3 is TGTGCCAGCAGCTTAGGGAAAGGACAGGGGCCAATCTATGGCTACACCTTC. It encodes CASSLGKGQGPIYGYTF.

V is TRBV30 and J is TRBJ1-3, with no clear D. The ends were cut back, 2 bases at V and 0 bases at J, with 11 bases in the middle. The CDR3 length is 15 residues. From germline, CDR1 is GTSNPN and CDR2 SVGIG (reference sequence). The CDR3 is CAWSPRLGSGNTIYF. The CDR3 region has the DNA TGTGCCTGGAGTCCCCGACTCGGCTCTGGAAACACCATATATTTT. Using reference TRBV30 and TRBJ1-3 for the parts outside the CDR3, the full variable domain is SQTIHQWPATLVQPVGSPLSLECTVEGTSNPNLYWYRQAAGRGLQLLFYSVGIGQISSEVPQNLSASRPQDRQFILSSKKLLLSDSGFYLCAWSPRLGSGNTIYFGEGSWLTVV.

This clonotype was recorded a few times. The J gene is TRBJ2-3, the V gene TRBV30; TRBD1 is a possible D gene (6 bases). Trimming shortened V by 1 base and J by 1 base, and 12 bases separated the two germline ends. The germline CDR1 and CDR2 sequences are GTSNPN and SVGIG (reference sequence). CDR3 length equals 15 residues. The CDR3 DNA is TGTGCCTGGAGTGGGGGAACAGGGCGCACAGATACGCAGTATTTT. Its translation: CAWSGGTGRTDTQYF.

The sample holds a few counts of this clonotype. The V and J genes are TRBV20-1 and TRBJ2-1; 9 nucleotides agree with TRBD2. Germline V gene lookup returns CDR1 DFQATT and CDR2 SNEGSKA (reference sequence). Trimming removed 1 base from V and 2 bases from J; junction bases left unmatched: 3. This CDR3 comprises 15 residues. The CDR3 bases are TGCAGTGCTAGAGTCCCTAGCGGGACCTACAATGAGCAGTTCTTC. Translated: CSARVPSGTYNEQFF.

In its sample, this clonotype ranks as medium-sized. This sequence joins TRBV27 and TRBJ1-2; TRBD1 agrees at 10 bases. The V gene's germline CDR1 is MNHEY and CDR2 SMNVEV (reference sequence). The junction had 2 bases not matched to a gene; V was cut back by 0 bases and J by 4 bases. CDR3 length: 15 residues. CDR3 coding DNA: TGTGCCAGCAGTTTATCCCGGGACAGGGGCTATGGCTACACCTTC. This sequence encodes CASSLSRDRGYGYTF.

This clonotype is labeled as medium-sized. The chain is built from TRBV29-1 and TRBJ2-7, with 11 bases aligning to TRBD2. V was clipped by 6 bases and J by 0 bases; unmatched bases: 4. The length of the CDR3 is 14 residues. Germline-derived CDR1 and CDR2 are SQVTM and ANQGSEA. CDR3 nucleotide sequence: TGCAGCGTGGCCGGGACTAGCGGCTCCTACGAGCAGTACTTC. Translation: CSVAGTSGSYEQYF.

On this clonotype: A much larger clone lies a single base off, so this may be a read error. The rearrangement uses TRBV6-1 and TRBJ1-4; tentative D call: TRBD1 (5 bases). Trimming removed 4 bases from V and 7 bases from J, with 16 bases in between. This CDR3 is built from 15 residues. The germline V gene has CDR1 MNHNS and CDR2 SASEGT. CDR3 nucleotides: TGTGCCAGCAGTGCTAGGGGAGGGGATAGTGAAAAACTGTTTTTT. Amino acid sequence: CASSARGGDSEKLFF.

This clonotype counts as medium-sized. V usage is TRBV6-1 and J usage is TRBJ1-5; D gene unclear. CDR3 size: 16 residues. Trimming pared 4 bases from V and 1 base from J, leaving 14 bases between. The V gene's germline CDR1 is MNHNS and CDR2 SASEGT. This CDR3 is CASSGMSTGSNQPQHF. The DNA of the CDR3 is TGTGCCAGCAGTGGTATGAGTACTGGGAGCAATCAGCCCCAGCATTTT.

By frequency in the sample, this clonotype is medium-sized. V usage is TRBV27 and J usage is TRBJ2-4; D unresolved. Per germline, CDR1 MNHEY and CDR2 SMNVEV (reference sequence). The CDR3 sequence is 14 residues long. V lost 5 bases to trimming and J lost 0 bases, with 8 bases between them. The CDR3 DNA is TGTGCCAGCAGTGCGCAACTAGCCAAAAACATTCAGTACTTC. Protein sequence: CASSAQLAKNIQYF.

This clonotype appeared a few times. V usage is TRBV7-9 and J usage is TRBJ1-4; 7 bases are a match to TRBD1. Germline loops: CDR1 SEHNR, CDR2 FQNEAQ (reference sequence). The CDR3 runs to 14 residues. V shed 6 bases, J shed 5 bases, and the junction held 6 bases outside the gene matches. The DNA of the CDR3 is TGTGCCAGCAGGTCGGGACAGTTAAATGAAAAACTGTTTTTT. Amino acids: CASRSGQLNEKLFF.

The chain joins TRBV12-3 or TRBV12-4 to TRBJ2-1, with 7 nucleotides matching TRBD1. Trimming took 6 bases from V and 2 from J; bases not matched to a gene: 7. The CDR3 extends over 15 amino acids. CDR3 region: CASSLRDSAYNEQFF. CDR3 sequence (DNA): TGTGCCAGCAGCCTCCGGGACAGCGCCTACAATGAGCAGTTCTTC.

Within the sample, this clonotype is medium-sized. The chain uses TRBV6-6 and TRBJ1-1, with 10 bases identical to TRBD1. CDR3 length: 14 amino acids. J was trimmed by 7 bases and V by 6 bases; bases with no gene match: 8. The germline V gene has CDR1 MNHNY and CDR2 SVGAGI (reference sequence). The DNA for the CDR3 is TGTGCCAGCAGACAACCGGGACAGGGGAATGAAGCTTTCTTT. The encoded protein is CASRQPGQGNEAFF.

This clonotype was counted between two and nine times. In DNA form, the CDR3 reads TGTGCCAGCTCACCACCGGGCAGGGACGCTGAAGCTTTCTTT. This codes for CASSPPGRDAEAFF. This rearrangement joins TRBV18 to TRBJ1-1, with D tentatively TRBD1 (5 bases). Trimming took off 0 bases at V and 6 bases at J, with 11 bases between the two ends. Germline CDR1 reads KGHSH; CDR2 reads LQKENI. The CDR3 has 14 amino acids.

This clonotype is labeled medium-sized (0.01 to 0.1%). The chain uses TRBV19 and TRBJ2-2; D remains ambiguous. V dropped 2 bases and J dropped 2 bases, with 9 bases sitting between them. The CDR3 runs to 15 residues. CDR1 LNHDA and CDR2 SQIVND come from the germline V gene (reference sequence). The CDR3 region is CASSIWSVNTGELFF. Written as DNA, the CDR3 is TGTGCCAGTAGTATATGGTCCGTTAACACCGGGGAGCTGTTTTTT. Full variable domain (missing parts from reference TRBV19 and TRBJ2-2): DGGITQSPKYLFRKEGQNVTLSCEQNLNHDAMYWYRQDPGQGLRLIYYSQIVNDFQKGDIAEGYSVSREKKESFPLTVTSAQKNPTAFYLCASSIWSVNTGELFFGEGSRLTVL.

This clonotype is medium-sized. CDR3 in DNA: TGTGCCAGCTCACCACGGTATACCTTCAATCAGCCCCAGCATTTT. It yields the protein CASSPRYTFNQPQHF. This rearrangement joins TRBV18 to TRBJ1-5; D not resolved. This CDR3 region has 15 residues. V was cut by 1 base and J by 3 bases, with 10 bases left in between. Germline V gene data show CDR1 as KGHSH and CDR2 as LQKENI. Full variable domain (outside the CDR3, taken from reference TRBV18 and TRBJ1-5): NAGVMQNPRHLVRRRGQEARLRCSPMKGHSHVYWYRQLPEEGLKFMVYLQKENIIDESGMPKERFSAEFPKEGPSILRIQQVVRGDSAAYFCASSPRYTFNQPQHFGDGTRLSIL.

This clonotype is classed as medium-sized. V and J are TRBV19 and TRBJ2-7, with TRBD2 matching 7 bases. CDR1 is LNHDA, CDR2 SQIVND, per germline (reference sequence). The V and J ends lost 5 bases and 3 bases, in that order; junction bases with no gene match: 7. The CDR3 is 14 residues long. The CDR3 DNA sequence: TGTGCCAGTAGTCCTTCGGGGGGAGTCTACGAGCAGTACTTC. Its protein is CASSPSGGVYEQYF.

The CDR3 protein is CASSSDSGTDTQYF. DNA of the CDR3: TGTGCCAGCAGTTCCGATAGCGGCACAGATACGCAGTATTTT. The chain couples TRBV28 to TRBJ2-3; D is possibly TRBD2 (5 bases). Germline V gene lookup returns CDR1 MDHEN and CDR2 SYDVKM. The CDR3 contains 14 residues. V was shortened by 4 bases and J by 1 base, with 9 bases between the two germline ends.